These 7 T cell receptor beta chains came from one sample sequenced in a study of graft-versus-host responses after intestinal transplantation. TCRdb's copy holds only in-frame clones and misses some; the assay was immunoSEQ multiplex PCR. The sample yields approximately 9,300 clones, 90% to 95% seen once. This sample comprised bone marrow, obtained roughly 540 days after intestinal transplantation. The source of these receptors is a human patient who received an intestinal transplant, so some T cells may come from the graft donor.

The chain links TRBV7-9 to TRBJ2-4, with D perhaps TRBD1 (7 bases). Trimming took 1 base from V and 1 from J, leaving 14 bases between them. This CDR3 has 17 amino acids. The germline CDR1 and CDR2 sequences are SEHNR and FQNEAQ (reference sequence). This CDR3 is CASSLGTGAGAKNIQYF. In nucleotides, the CDR3 is TGTGCCAGCAGCTTAGGAACAGGGGCGGGGGCCAAAAACATTCAGTACTTC.

J is TRBJ2-2 and V is TRBV7-6; 9 bases are shared with TRBD1. Trimming removed 5 bases from V and 3 bases from J; junction bases left unmatched: 7. Germline-derived CDR1 and CDR2 are SGHVS and FNYEAQ. This CDR3 contains 16 residues. DNA of the CDR3: TGTGCCAGCAGCCCTACAGGGGGCGCGTACACCGGGGAGCTGTTTTTT. This codes for CASSPTGGAYTGELFF.

The rearrangement links TRBV9 to TRBJ2-2; D is tentatively TRBD1 or TRBD2 (6 bases each). Germline V gives CDR1 SGDLS, CDR2 YYNGEE. The CDR3 is 17 residues long. The V gene lost 4 bases and the J gene lost 1 base, with 17 bases spanning the gap. In DNA form, the CDR3 reads TGTGCCAGCAGCTCCTCGGTCGGGGGCCTGAACACCGGGGAGCTGTTTTTT. Protein sequence: CASSSSVGGLNTGELFF.

The rearrangement uses TRBV9 and TRBJ2-7; D ambiguous. This CDR3 comprises 14 residues. Trimming removed 4 bases at V and 0 bases at J, with 11 bases between. Germline V gene data show CDR1 as SGDLS and CDR2 as YYNGEE. The CDR3 DNA reads as TGTGCCAGCAGCCCCGGGCGGAGCTCCTACGAGCAGTACTTC. Encoded protein: CASSPGRSSYEQYF.

The J gene is TRBJ1-2, the V gene TRBV28; D not certain. The germline gives CDR1 MDHEN, CDR2 SYDVKM. V was trimmed by 6 bases and J by 4 bases, leaving 15 bases between them. The CDR3 has 14 residues. The CDR3 nucleotides read TGTGCCAGCAGGGTAACAGAGCATTTCTATGGCTACACCTTC. It specifies CASRVTEHFYGYTF.

This chain connects TRBV5-6 to TRBJ2-1; D remains unclear. The CDR3 extends over 11 amino acids. The ends were cut back, 4 bases at V and 7 bases at J, with 6 bases in the middle. Germline V gene data show CDR1 as SGHDT and CDR2 as YYEEEE. CDR3 in amino acids: CASSLLNEQFF. In DNA form, the CDR3 reads TGTGCCAGCAGCCTCCTGAATGAGCAGTTCTTC.

As DNA, the CDR3 is TGTGCCAGCAGCGACCAGGGGGTTGGTGGAAACACCATATATTTT. This translates into CASSDQGVGGNTIYF. This chain connects TRBV9 to TRBJ1-3; 7 bases agree with TRBD1. In germline, CDR1 is SGDLS, CDR2 YYNGEE. The CDR3 totals 15 residues. V lost 3 bases and J lost 3; bases outside the gene matches: 6.